Below, 22 T cell receptor beta chains from the same sample are listed, as sequenced in a study of OX40 agonist ivuxolimab in advanced cancers. The library was generated by the immunoSEQ multiplex PCR assay. The clones in this table, taken by TCRdb from immuneACCESS, are in-frame only. Not every clone is retained; where verified, under half of the shortfall comes from an unresolved V gene, and the cause of the rest is unknown. This sample lists roughly 36,000 clones; around nine tenths were detected once. The top ten hold about 9% of the sample. Sequences were derived from CD4+ or CD8+ T cells sorted from blood, sampled in a trial of the OX40 agonist ivuxolimab. The receptors here all came from an adult with an advanced solid tumor such as melanoma, head and neck, liver or kidney cancer.

The J gene is TRBJ2-1, the V gene TRBV7-2; unclear D gene. V gave up 7 bases and J gave up 4 bases, with 5 bases separating them. This CDR3 contains 11 residues. Germline CDR1 and CDR2: SGHTA and FQGNSA. The DNA for the CDR3 is TGTGCCAGCACCCCTTACAATGAGCAGTTCTTC. Translated: CASTPYNEQFF. The complete variable domain, with remaining parts taken from reference TRBV7-2 and TRBJ2-1, reads GAGVSQSPSNKVTEKGKDVELRCDPISGHTALYWYRQSLGQGLEFLIYFQGNSAPDKSGLPSDRFSAERTGGSVSTLTIQRTQQEDSAVYLCASTPYNEQFFGPGTRLTVL.

The chain couples TRBV7-7 to TRBJ1-1; D unclear. Germline V gene data show CDR1 as SSHAT and CDR2 as FNYEAQ (reference sequence). The CDR3 loop spans 13 amino acids. Between the trimmed V and J ends, which lost 5 bases and 4 bases, there was a span of 11 bases. CDR3 residues: CASSAAGSTEAFF. DNA for the CDR3: TGTGCCAGCAGCGCGGCGGGCAGCACTGAAGCTTTCTTT.

The rearrangement uses TRBV27 and TRBJ2-7; maybe TRBD2 (7 bases). CDR3 length equals 14 residues. The ends were cut back, 6 bases at V and 7 bases at J, with 19 bases in the middle. Germline V gene lookup returns CDR1 MNHEY and CDR2 SMNVEV (reference sequence). CDR3 coding DNA: TGTGCCAGCAGCTTTATGAGGGGGGGCGGGGAGCAGTACTTC. This encodes CASSFMRGGGEQYF.

J is TRBJ2-1 and V is TRBV5-4; the D call may be TRBD1 or TRBD2 (5 bases each). This CDR3 spans 15 amino acids. The V end lost 4 bases, the J end lost 1 base, and 12 bases lay between the germline ends. Germline values: CDR1 SGHNT, CDR2 YYREEE (reference sequence). The CDR3 is CASSPLGVSYNEQFF. As DNA, the CDR3 is TGTGCCAGCAGCCCACTGGGGGTATCCTACAATGAGCAGTTCTTC.

The chain has TRBV5-1 and TRBJ1-1, with D maybe TRBD1 (5 bases). Trimming shortened V by 1 base and J by 0 bases, and 13 bases separated the two germline ends. Germline V lookup: CDR1 SGHRS, CDR2 YFSETQ. The CDR3 runs 16 residues. The CDR3 sequence is CASSLQGARMNTEAFF. The CDR3 DNA reads TGCGCCAGCAGCTTGCAGGGAGCGAGAATGAACACTGAAGCTTTCTTT.

V gene TRBV6-6 combines with J gene TRBJ2-6, with TRBD1 matching over 8 bases. In germline, CDR1 is MNHNY, CDR2 SVGAGI (reference sequence). V lost 6 bases and J lost 1; bases outside the gene matches: 5. The CDR3 runs 16 residues. CDR3 in DNA: TGTGCCAGCAGGGGACAGGAATTTTCTGGGGCCAACGTCCTGACTTTC. It yields the protein CASRGQEFSGANVLTF.

This clone was observed a few times. Here the CDR3 reads CASSIAREGNQPQHF. CDR3 sequence (DNA): TGTGCCAGTAGTATAGCCAGGGAAGGCAATCAGCCCCAGCATTTT. This sequence joins TRBV19 and TRBJ1-5; D might be TRBD1 (5 bases). The CDR3 is 15 residues long. The germline V gene encodes CDR1 LNHDA and CDR2 SQIVND (reference sequence). V lost 1 base, J lost 2 bases, and 9 bases lay in between.

The chain has TRBV30 and TRBJ1-2, with D hard to call. CDR1 and CDR2 from the germline V gene are GTSNPN and SVGIG (reference sequence). There are 15 residues in the CDR3. V dropped 0 bases and J dropped 3 bases, with 14 bases sitting between them. For the CDR3, the DNA is TGTGCCTGGAGTGTCGTCCGACTCTTCGACTATGGCTACACCTTC. Amino acid sequence: CAWSVVRLFDYGYTF.

The V call is TRBV9, the J call TRBJ2-3; TRBD2 might be the D (6 bases). The V gene's germline CDR1 is SGDLS and CDR2 YYNGEE. V was pared by 7 bases and J by 4 bases, with 10 bases between. This CDR3 contains 12 residues. CDR3 residues: CASARDSDTQYF. CDR3 bases: TGTGCCAGCGCCCGGGACTCAGATACGCAGTATTTT.

This clone was detected once. V usage is TRBV19 and J usage is TRBJ2-3, with TRBD2 identical over 10 bases. The V segment lost 1 base and the J segment 1 base; nucleotides outside the gene matches: 2. The length of the CDR3 is 16 residues. Per the germline V gene, CDR1 is LNHDA and CDR2 is SQIVND (reference sequence). This chain's CDR3 is CASSIGLAGGTDTQYF. CDR3 nucleotides: TGTGCCAGTAGTATAGGGCTAGCGGGGGGCACAGATACGCAGTATTTT.

This clone was counted once. This sequence joins TRBV7-6 and TRBJ1-3; D is uncertain. The germline V gene encodes CDR1 SGHVS and CDR2 FNYEAQ. V was cut by 5 bases and J by 0 bases, with 11 bases left in between. This CDR3 is built from 15 residues. In nucleotides, the CDR3 is TGTGCCAGCAGCCAGACCGGCAACTCTGGAAACACCATATATTTT. Residues: CASSQTGNSGNTIYF.

The rearrangement links TRBV6-6 to TRBJ1-4; the D is unclear. CDR3 length equals 13 residues. V lost 2 bases to trimming and J lost 8 bases, with 9 bases between them. Germline values: CDR1 MNHNY, CDR2 SVGAGI (reference sequence). CDR3 coding DNA: TGTGCCAGCAGTTACGCCGCGGGGGAAAAACTGTTTTTT. Translated: CASSYAAGEKLFF.

The chain employs TRBV18 and TRBJ1-5, with D possibly TRBD1 on 6 matching bases. The CDR3 has 15 amino acids. V lost 3 bases to trimming and J lost 6 bases, with 15 bases between them. The germline CDR1 and CDR2 sequences are KGHSH and LQKENI. The CDR3, as DNA: TGTGCCAGCTCACCGGAGCAGGGGCAGGCTCAGCCCCAGCATTTT. Translation gives CASSPEQGQAQPQHF.

J is TRBJ2-1 and V is TRBV28; TRBD1 aligns across 7 bases. The length of the CDR3 is 12 residues. Germline values: CDR1 MDHEN, CDR2 SYDVKM. V shed 4 bases, J shed 16 bases, and the junction held 10 bases outside the gene matches. In DNA form, the CDR3 reads TGTGCCAGCAGTTCGCATGACAGGGTGCGCTTCTTC. Protein sequence: CASSSHDRVRFF. Full variable domain (remainder filled in from reference TRBV28 and TRBJ2-1): DVKVTQSSRYLVKRTGEKVFLECVQDMDHENMFWYRQDPGLGLRLIYFSYDVKMKEKGDIPEGYSVSREKKERFSLILESASTNQTSMYLCASSSHDRVRFFGPGTRLTVL.

The chain has TRBV6-5 and TRBJ2-5; D is unclear. The V gene lost 4 bases and the J gene lost 1 base, with 4 bases spanning the gap. The germline CDR1 and CDR2 sequences are MNHEY and SVGAGI. The CDR3 length is 12 residues. The DNA for the CDR3 is TGTGCCAGCAGTTCTAGCCAAGAGACCCAGTACTTC. Translated, it gives CASSSSQETQYF.

This rearrangement joins TRBV2 to TRBJ2-7, with D uncertain. Trimming cost V 5 bases and J 2 bases, with 7 bases left between them. The V gene's germline CDR1 is SNHLY and CDR2 FYNNEI. The CDR3 runs 12 residues. CDR3 DNA sequence: TGTGCCAGCAGTTCTCCTACCTACGAGCAGTACTTC. Residues: CASSSPTYEQYF.

The rearrangement links TRBV6-1 to TRBJ1-3; D is ambiguous. V lost 8 bases, J lost 0 bases, and 8 bases lay in between. Germline CDR1 and CDR2: MNHNS and SASEGT. The length of the CDR3 is 13 residues. CDR3 DNA sequence: TGTGCCAGCCTCCCCCCCTCTGGAAACACCATATATTTT. Translated: CASLPPSGNTIYF.

The chain uses TRBV4-2 and TRBJ2-1; TRBD2 matches 7 bases. V gave up 1 base and J gave up 4 bases; unmatched junction bases: 7. The germline gives CDR1 LGHNA, CDR2 YNFKEQ. The CDR3 runs to 16 residues. CDR3: CASSQVGTSEYNEQFF. CDR3 in DNA: TGTGCCAGCAGCCAAGTCGGCACTAGCGAGTACAATGAGCAGTTCTTC.

This clone was recorded only once. This chain joins TRBV7-6 and TRBJ2-2; D tentatively reads TRBD1 or TRBD2 (5 bases each). The V end was cut by 10 bases, the J end by 3 bases, with 12 bases between. In germline, CDR1 is SGHVS, CDR2 FNYEAQ. The CDR3 length is 13 residues. The CDR3 protein is CATFRGDTGELFF. CDR3 DNA sequence: TGTGCCACCTTTAGGGGAGACACCGGGGAGCTGTTTTTT. The full variable domain, its missing parts supplied by reference TRBV7-6 and TRBJ2-2, is GAGVSQSPRYKVTKRGQDVALRCDPISGHVSLYWYRQALGQGPEFLTYFNYEAQQDKSGLPNDRFSAERPEGSISTLTIQRTEQRDSAMYRCATFRGDTGELFFGEGSRLTVL.

The chain is built from TRBV10-3 and TRBJ1-3; maybe TRBD1 (6 bases). From germline, CDR1 is ENHRY and CDR2 SYGVKD. The CDR3 has 14 amino acids. Trimming took 6 bases from V and 0 from J, leaving 9 bases between them. This chain's CDR3 is CAIRSDSSGNTIYF. CDR3 DNA: TGTGCCATCAGGTCGGACAGCTCTGGAAACACCATATATTTT.

The J gene is TRBJ2-5, the V gene TRBV28; D is possibly TRBD1 or TRBD2 (6 bases each). The CDR3 is 16 residues long. V lost 6 bases and J 4 bases, leaving 21 bases between the germline ends. Germline CDR1 and CDR2: MDHEN and SYDVKM. DNA for the CDR3: TGTGCCAGCAGGAACCGTCGCGGGACAATCTCAGAGACCCAGTACTTC. This encodes CASRNRRGTISETQYF.

The V gene is TRBV28, the J gene TRBJ1-4, with D possibly TRBD1 on 6 matching bases. Germline V gives CDR1 MDHEN, CDR2 SYDVKM. Trimming removed 6 bases from V and 0 bases from J, with 14 bases in between. This CDR3 region has 16 residues. CDR3 DNA: TGTGCCAGCAGCCCACAGGGCCCCGCAACTAATGAAAAACTGTTTTTT. Amino acids: CASSPQGPATNEKLFF.